The present entry profiles one TCR beta chain with its context. The antigen is unknown. The investigators amplified TCR beta CDR3 regions from RNA transcripts. Researchers ran a first-round RT-PCR on the TCR CDR3 using the HTBI primer set. TCRdb re-called the multiplex PCR reads through MiXCR, storing one row per CDR3 protein. Of around 380,000 distinct CDR3 sequences listed, approximately 12% were seen once; the top ten hold less than 25%. This record comes from a study of T cells in Graves' hyperthyroidism and ophthalmopathy. Study outcomes and limitations: Model-based prediction identified ophthalmopathy a median around 6.5 months prior to its onset.

Patients aged 18 to 65 had newly diagnosed hyperthyroidism lasting under 2 months. This receptor was taken from a man between 25 and 39 years old with Graves' hyperthyroidism that later progressed to Graves' ophthalmopathy. The source material was blood.

The CDR3 sequence: CASSLAGDLNEKLFF. CDR3 bases: TGTGCCAGCAGCTTAGCGGGGGACCTTAATGAAAAACTGTTTTTT. This sequence joins TRBV7-9 and TRBJ1-4, with TRBD1 as a possible D gene (5 bases). Germline V gene data show CDR1 as SEHNR and CDR2 as FQNEAQ (reference sequence). This CDR3 has 15 residues. V lost 0 bases to trimming and J lost 4 bases, with 9 bases between them.